The entry below gives a single T cell receptor beta chain sequence along with its context. Its antigen remains unidentified. This specimen comes from a study of cytomegalovirus exposure and HLA in healthy donors. The CDR3 is 13 amino acids. Germline V gives CDR1 MNHEY, CDR2 SMNVEV (reference sequence). V lost 2 bases to trimming and J lost 4 bases, with 8 bases between them. Study-level findings and limits: The study recorded 150 to 200 TCR beta chains that were cytomegalovirus-associated. Despite most TCR sequences being rare, some public TCRs occurred in many donors.

Sequenced by immunoSEQ multiplex PCR; TCRdb stores in-frame clones only, minus some. The table has about 150,000 clones, about 82% seen once. Sequenced: PBMCs. The chain recombines TRBV27 with TRBJ2-5; no firm D call. This receptor was obtained from a human donor in good health. In DNA form, the CDR3 reads TGTGCCAGCAGTTTAGGTCTACTAGAGACCCAGTACTTC. This codes for CASSLGLLETQYF.